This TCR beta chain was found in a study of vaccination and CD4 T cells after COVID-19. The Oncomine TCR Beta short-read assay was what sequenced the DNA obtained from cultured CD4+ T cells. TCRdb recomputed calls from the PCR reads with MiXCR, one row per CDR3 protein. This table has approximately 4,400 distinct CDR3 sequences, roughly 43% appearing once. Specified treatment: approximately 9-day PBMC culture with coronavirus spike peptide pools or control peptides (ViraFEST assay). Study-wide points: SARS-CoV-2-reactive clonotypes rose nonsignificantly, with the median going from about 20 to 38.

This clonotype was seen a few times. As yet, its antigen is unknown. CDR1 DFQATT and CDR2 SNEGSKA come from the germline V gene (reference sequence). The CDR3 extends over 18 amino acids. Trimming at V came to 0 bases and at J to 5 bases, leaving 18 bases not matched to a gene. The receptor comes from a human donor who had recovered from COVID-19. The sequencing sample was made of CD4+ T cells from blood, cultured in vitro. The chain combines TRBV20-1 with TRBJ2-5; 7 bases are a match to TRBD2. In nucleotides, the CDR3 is TGCAGTGCTAGAGATCACCGGCAGGGAGGGAGTGGGGGGGAGACCCAGTACTTC. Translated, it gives CSARDHRQGGSGGETQYF.